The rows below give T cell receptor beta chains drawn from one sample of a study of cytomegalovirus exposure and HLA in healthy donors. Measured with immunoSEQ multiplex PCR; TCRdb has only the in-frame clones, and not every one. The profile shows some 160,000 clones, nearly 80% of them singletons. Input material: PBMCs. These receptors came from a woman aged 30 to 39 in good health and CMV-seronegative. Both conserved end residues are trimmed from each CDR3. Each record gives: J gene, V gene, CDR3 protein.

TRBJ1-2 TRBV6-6 ASTLDRGLYGYT
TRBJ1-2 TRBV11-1 ASSFVTGGRGYT
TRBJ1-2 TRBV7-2 ASSPKADYGYT
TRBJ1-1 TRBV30 AWSIGVNTEAF
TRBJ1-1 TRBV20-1 SASQAF
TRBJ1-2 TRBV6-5 ASSYGASGQYYGYT
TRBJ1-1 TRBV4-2 ASSQSGVRNEAF
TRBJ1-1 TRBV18 ASSPLAWSEAF
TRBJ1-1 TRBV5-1 ASSLGGGYTEAF
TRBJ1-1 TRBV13 ASSSGLGHAEAF
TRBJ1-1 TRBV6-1 ASLQGVTEAF
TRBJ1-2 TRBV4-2 ASSQGQENYGYT
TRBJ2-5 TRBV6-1 ASSEGWGGRGRGETQY
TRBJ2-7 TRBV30 AWSVLYEQY
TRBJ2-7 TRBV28 ASSLRSTGYEQY
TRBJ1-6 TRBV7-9 ASSYDTLNSPLH
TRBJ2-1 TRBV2 ASSDPTTGENEQF
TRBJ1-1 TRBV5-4 ASSLDPGGSKTEAF
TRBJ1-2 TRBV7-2 ASSLGGRSNGYT
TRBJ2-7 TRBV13 ASSRMRGHEQY
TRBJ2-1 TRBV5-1 ASSFGQGISEEQF
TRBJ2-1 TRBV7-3 ASSSGGNEQF
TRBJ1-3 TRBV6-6 ASTSGGPSSGNTIY
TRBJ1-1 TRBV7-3 ASSLGTGVLSTEAF
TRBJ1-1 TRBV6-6 ASSPRPRANTEAF
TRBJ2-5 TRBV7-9 ASSYSSTGVGETQY
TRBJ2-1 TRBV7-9 ASSMRGGVNEQF
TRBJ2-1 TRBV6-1 ASSELRSEQF
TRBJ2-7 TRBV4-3 ASTLPNRLPSYEQY
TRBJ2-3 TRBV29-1 SVELAGGRPSTDTQY
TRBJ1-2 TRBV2 ASSLPPGQGLILYGYT
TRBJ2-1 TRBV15 ATSRERPGGEQF
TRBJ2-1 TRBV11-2 ASSPVDRWNYNEQF
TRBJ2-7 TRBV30 ACDRESSYEQY
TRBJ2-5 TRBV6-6 ASSSAGVQETQY
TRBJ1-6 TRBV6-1 ASSFRPAGSPLH
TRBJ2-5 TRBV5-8 ASRAGLTETQY
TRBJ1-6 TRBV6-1 ASKSNSPLH
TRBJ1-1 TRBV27 ASSYKGYGNTEAF
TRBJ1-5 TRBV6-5 ASSLGQGGHQPQH
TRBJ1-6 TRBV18 ASSPGARQGRPQSSYNSPLH
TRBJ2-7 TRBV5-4 ASSSGTGGGYEQY
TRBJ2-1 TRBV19 ASARRLAGGYSYNEQF